The rows below give T cell receptor beta chains drawn from one sample of a study of T cells in localized non-small cell lung cancer. This table comes from immunoSEQ multiplex PCR, and its TCRdb copy is limited to in-frame clones, with some not included. The sample holds roughly 1,700 clones, 24% seen once. The material sequenced was normal lung tissue next to the tumor, taken before any cancer treatment. Receptors were obtained from a female donor older than 55 with stage II squamous cell lung carcinoma. Each CDR3 is given with its conserved first and last residue. The D gene is left open where the match is weak. The size field is filled for only some rows; it gives once, few, many or a size class.

v_gene	d_gene	j_gene	abundance	CDR3nt	CDR3aa
TRBV6-8	TRBD1	TRBJ2-7	-	TGTGCCAGCAGTCGATCGACAGGGATCTACGAGCAGTACTTC	CASSRSTGIYEQYF
TRBV9	-	TRBJ2-3	-	TGTGCCAGCAGCGTTCTAGGCACAGATACGCAGTATTTT	CASSVLGTDTQYF
TRBV6-8	TRBD2	TRBJ2-1	few	TGTGCCATCAGGGGACTAGCGGGAGATGGTGAGCAGTTCTTC	CAIRGLAGDGEQFF
TRBV5-1	TRBD1	TRBJ2-4	-	TGCGCCAGCAGCTTGGAGGGGGCTGGGGACATTCAGTACTTC	CASSLEGAGDIQYF
TRBV29-1	TRBD1	TRBJ2-3	once	TGCAGCGTTGAAGCCCCGGACAGGGAGACAGATACGCAGTATTTT	CSVEAPDRETDTQYF
TRBV11-3	TRBD2	TRBJ2-3	medium-sized	TGTGCCAGCAGCCGACTAGCGGCGGGGACAGATACGCAGTATTTT	CASSRLAAGTDTQYF
TRBV9	TRBD2	TRBJ2-5	few	TGTGCCAGCACCTCTCTAGCGGGAGAGTGGGAGACCCAGTACTTC	CASTSLAGEWETQYF
TRBV19	-	TRBJ1-4	few	TGTGCCAGTAGTTTCGGGACGAGGGGAGAAAAACTGTTTTTT	CASSFGTRGEKLFF
TRBV10-3	TRBD1	TRBJ2-5	large	TGTGCCATCAGTGAGAAACAGGGGAGAGAGACCCAGTACTTC	CAISEKQGRETQYF
TRBV10-3	-	TRBJ2-2	few	TGTGCCATCAGTGCGGGAGGGGGCGCGGTCACCGGGGAGCTGTTTTTT	CAISAGGGAVTGELFF
TRBV6-8	-	TRBJ1-1	large	TGTGCCAGCAGTTTTTACAGGGACACTGAAGCTTTCTTT	CASSFYRDTEAFF
TRBV29-1	-	TRBJ2-3	-	TGCAGCGTTGATTCTGCGGGCACAGATACGCAGTATTTT	CSVDSAGTDTQYF
TRBV11-3	TRBD1	TRBJ2-1	medium-sized	TGTGCCAGCAGCTCGGACAGGGAACCTTTCAATGAGCAGTTCTTC	CASSSDREPFNEQFF
TRBV15	TRBD1	TRBJ1-2	-	TGTGCCACCAGTTCGACCAACAGGGGCCTCAGAGGAGGCTACACCTTC	CATSSTNRGLRGGYTF
TRBV29-1	TRBD1	TRBJ1-2	-	TGCAGCGTTCCGGACAGGTCGGACTATGGCTACACCTTC	CSVPDRSDYGYTF
TRBV28	TRBD1	TRBJ2-1	-	TGTGCCAGCAGACTTTCGGGGGACAGGGGGTACAATGAGCAGTTCTTC	CASRLSGDRGYNEQFF
TRBV25-1	-	TRBJ1-1	once	TGTGCCAGCAGTGGGATGGGGCGAATGACTGAAGCTTTCTTT	CASSGMGRMTEAFF
TRBV6-8	-	TRBJ2-7	medium-sized	TGTGCCAGCAGTTACTCCGACCCGAGGGCAGAATCCTACGAGCAGTACTTC	CASSYSDPRAESYEQYF
TRBV10-3	-	TRBJ1-1	-	TGTGCCATCAGTGATCAGGACCTGGACACTGAAGCTTTCTTT	CAISDQDLDTEAFF
TRBV5-1	-	TRBJ2-2	-	TGCGCCAGCAGCTTGAAGAGGGATCGCTACACCGGGGAGCTGTTTTTT	CASSLKRDRYTGELFF
TRBV7-2	-	TRBJ1-3	-	TGTGCCAGCAGCCAAGATCCCGTCGGGTCGGAAGGAAACACCATATATTTT	CASSQDPVGSEGNTIYF
TRBV9	-	TRBJ1-2	few	TGTGCCAGCAGCGTAGGGGGAGGCGTAGGATATGGCTACACCTTC	CASSVGGGVGYGYTF
TRBV18	-	TRBJ2-7	-	TGTGCCAGCTCACCGGAAGAAGGACGCGAGTACTTC	CASSPEEGREYF
TRBV2	-	TRBJ1-4	few	TGTGCCAGCAGTGAAGCGACAGGTAGTTTTGCAACTAATGAAAAACTGTTTTTT	CASSEATGSFATNEKLFF
TRBV6-8	TRBD1	TRBJ2-7	few	TGTGCCAGCAGTGGTTCATGGTCGGGACAGGGAGGCTACGAGCAGTACTTC	CASSGSWSGQGGYEQYF
TRBV27	TRBD2	TRBJ2-5	few	TGTGCCAGCAGTCCAACTAGCGAAGAGACCCAGTACTTC	CASSPTSEETQYF
TRBV28	-	TRBJ1-4	once	TGTGCCAGCAGCACCAGACAGAGCGATGAAAAACTGTTTTTT	CASSTRQSDEKLFF
TRBV28	-	TRBJ1-6	few	TGTGCCAGCAGTTCCCACAGGGAAGCGAATTCACCCCTCCACTTT	CASSSHREANSPLHF
TRBV29-1	TRBD1	TRBJ2-7	-	TGCAGCGTTGACCAGGGGGCGAAAGTGTCCGAGCAGTACTTC	CSVDQGAKVSEQYF